This is a list of T cell receptor beta chains from one sample in a study of blood T cell repertoires in COVID-19. Produced via immunoSEQ multiplex PCR; TCRdb's table is partial and in-frame only. The sample holds roughly 400,000 clones; about 88% are singletons and the top ten take about 1.5%. Sequences were obtained from PBMCs or T cells enriched from blood (not recorded which). These receptors were collected from a woman between 18 and 29 years old who had been exposed to COVID-19. CDR3s include the opening cysteine and the closing phenylalanine or tryptophan. D genes are given only for firm matches.

j_gene: TRBJ1-4
v_gene: TRBV18
d_gene: NA
CDR3nt: TGTGCCAGCTCACCAAATCCGAGGAGTGAAAAACTGTTTTTT
CDR3aa: CASSPNPRSEKLFF

j_gene: TRBJ2-1
v_gene: TRBV11-3
d_gene: TRBD2
CDR3nt: TGTGCCAGCATGGCTAGCGGGGCCAATGAGCAGTTCTTC
CDR3aa: CASMASGANEQFF

j_gene: TRBJ2-1
v_gene: TRBV14
d_gene: TRBD2
CDR3nt: TGTGCCAGCAGCAGCAAGGGTAGCGGGGGGCTCAATGAGCAGTTCTTC
CDR3aa: CASSSKGSGGLNEQFF

j_gene: TRBJ2-2
v_gene: TRBV15
d_gene: TRBD1
CDR3nt: TGTGCCACCAGCGACAGGGGGAACACCGGGGAGCTGTTTTTT
CDR3aa: CATSDRGNTGELFF

j_gene: TRBJ2-3
v_gene: TRBV27
d_gene: TRBD2
CDR3nt: TGTGCCAGCAGCCTCCGCCCGGGGCTAGCGGGGGGGAGAGATACGCAGTATTTT
CDR3aa: CASSLRPGLAGGRDTQYF

j_gene: TRBJ1-3
v_gene: TRBV5-5
d_gene: TRBD1
CDR3nt: TGTGCCAGCAGCCCCGAGGGGGCCGGAAACACCATATATTTT
CDR3aa: CASSPEGAGNTIYF

j_gene: TRBJ2-3
v_gene: TRBV6-6
d_gene: TRBD1
CDR3nt: TGTGCCAGCAGCCCGGGACAGGGAACAGATACGCAGTATTTT
CDR3aa: CASSPGQGTDTQYF

j_gene: TRBJ1-2
v_gene: TRBV2
d_gene: TRBD1
CDR3nt: TGTGCCAGCAGGGCCGGGACAGGGTACGGCTACACCTTC
CDR3aa: CASRAGTGYGYTF

j_gene: TRBJ2-1
v_gene: TRBV7-9
d_gene: TRBD2
CDR3nt: TGTGCCAGCAGAGGACTAGCGGGGGACCCCCTTTTAAATGAGCAGTTCTTC
CDR3aa: CASRGLAGDPLLNEQFF

j_gene: TRBJ2-5
v_gene: TRBV11-2
d_gene: NA
CDR3nt: TGTGCCAGCAGCCAATCGGGTCTCCAAGAGACCCAGTACTTC
CDR3aa: CASSQSGLQETQYF

j_gene: TRBJ1-6
v_gene: TRBV27
d_gene: TRBD1
CDR3nt: TGTGCCAGCAGGTGGTCCGGGACAGGGAATTCACCCCTCCACTTT
CDR3aa: CASRWSGTGNSPLHF

j_gene: TRBJ2-1
v_gene: TRBV9
d_gene: NA
CDR3nt: TGTGCCAGCAGCGTAGTGATAGACTCCTACAATGAGCAGTTCTTC
CDR3aa: CASSVVIDSYNEQFF

j_gene: TRBJ2-7
v_gene: TRBV29-1
d_gene: TRBD1
CDR3nt: TGCAGCGTCGAGGACAGGGAGAACTACGAGCAGTACTTC
CDR3aa: CSVEDRENYEQYF